This T cell receptor beta chain was sequenced in a study of CD8 T cells in Susac syndrome. The RNA, about 0.5 to 1 ug, was put through reverse transcription using random hexamers. A multiplex approach, immunoSEQ multiplex PCR, amplified TCR beta CDR3 across 54 Vbeta and 13 Jbeta. Each CDR3 protein is one row after TCRdb ran MiXCR on the immunoSEQ multiplex PCR reads. The table includes some 180,000 distinct CDR3 sequences, 85% to 95% detected once. The trim removed 0 bases at V and 6 bases at J, leaving 9 bases unmatched. There are 17 residues in the CDR3. CDR1 is DFQATT and CDR2 is SNEGSKA in the germline V gene (reference sequence).

This clonotype was obtained from a human donor in good health. The chain combines TRBV20-1 with TRBJ2-2; 11 bases are shared with TRBD2. The sample taken for sequencing was CD4+ T cells from PBMCs. The CDR3 loop reads CSAREVRASGRSGELFF. In DNA, the CDR3 is TGCAGTGCTAGAGAGGTCCGGGCTAGCGGGAGGTCCGGGGAGCTGTTTTTT.